What follows are 5 T cell receptor beta chains derived from one specimen sequenced in a study of Tregs in tolerant kidney transplant recipients (dated by TCRdb to the late 2010s). Library preparation was by the immunoSEQ multiplex PCR assay. The clones in this table, taken by TCRdb from immuneACCESS, are in-frame only. Not every clone is retained; where verified, under half of the shortfall comes from an unresolved V gene, and the cause of the rest is unknown. This sample's table carries 48,000 or so clones. 0.7% to 0.95% of the sample comes from the top ten. In light of the paper, this sample's time point label describes: blood sample drawn before combined kidney and bone marrow transplant. This specimen consisted of CD4+ T cells from blood, obtained before the transplant. These receptor sequences come from a human donor who received a combined kidney and bone marrow transplant.

Remarks on this clone: The sequenced fragment ends 3 residues before the CDR3 boundary, so the rest is inferred from the germline J gene. This rearrangement joins TRBV19 to TRBJ2-7, with TRBD2 identical over 12 bases. J lost 0 bases, V lost 4 bases, and 7 bases had no gene match. Germline CDR1 LNHDA, CDR2 SQIVND (reference sequence). The CDR3 loop spans 17 amino acids. CDR3 sequence: CASSKGLAGTYSYEQYF. The CDR3 DNA, read in part, is TGTGCCAGTAGTAAAGGACTAGCGGGAACCTACTCCTACGAG.

Concerning this clone: The missing CDR3 end, 3 residues past where the read stops, is filled in from the germline J gene. The V gene is TRBV10-3, the J gene TRBJ2-2; 8 positions match TRBD2. The germline V gene has CDR1 ENHRY and CDR2 SYGVKD. The CDR3 consists of 15 residues. V dropped 8 bases and J dropped 3; count of bases not matched to a gene: 8. Here the CDR3 reads CAIRGGRSDTGELFF. CDR3 DNA (partial): TGTGCCATCCGAGGCGGGAGGTCCGACACCGGGGAG.

In the case of this clone: The missing CDR3 end, 3 residues past where the read stops, is filled in from the germline J gene. The chain has TRBV7-2 and TRBJ2-3; D gene unclear. CDR3 size: 12 residues. From germline, CDR1 is SGHTA and CDR2 FQGNSA. The germline V and J ends were trimmed by 2 bases and 2 bases, with 2 bases remaining between them. CDR3 bases read: TGTGCCAGCAGCTTATACACAGATACG. Protein: CASSLYTDT. Given in full, the CDR3 is CASSLYTDTQYF.

Worth noting for this clone: The read stops 3 residues short of the end of the CDR3; the missing end is completed from the germline J gene. The chain has TRBV5-1 and TRBJ2-3; D may be TRBD2 (5 bases). This CDR3 is 14 amino acids long. Germline V CDR1 and CDR2: SGHRS, YFSETQ. The V end was cut by 0 bases, the J end by 2 bases, with 7 bases between. CDR3 loop: CASSLGGLTDTQYF. The sequenced part of the CDR3 DNA is TGCGCCAGCAGCTTGGGCGGGCTCACAGATACG. The variable domain in full, with the rest retrieved from reference TRBV5-1 and TRBJ2-3, is KAGVTQTPRYLIKTRGQQVTLSCSPISGHRSVSWYQQTPGQGLQFLFEYFSETQRNKGNFPGRFSGRQFSNSRSEMNVSTLELGDSALYLCASSLGGLTDTQYFGPGTRLTVL.

Comment on this clone: With the read ending 3 residues before the CDR3 end, the germline J gene is used to fill in that end. The V gene is TRBV29-1, the J gene TRBJ1-1; 10 bases line up with TRBD1. From germline, CDR1 is SQVTM and CDR2 ANQGSEA. This CDR3 has 14 residues. After removal of 7 bases from V and 0 bases from J, the junction contained 5 bases not matched to a gene. The CDR3 bases that were read are TGCAGCGGGTGGGACAGGGGATTGAACACTGAA. As protein: CSGWDRGLNTE. The whole CDR3 protein reads CSGWDRGLNTEAFF.